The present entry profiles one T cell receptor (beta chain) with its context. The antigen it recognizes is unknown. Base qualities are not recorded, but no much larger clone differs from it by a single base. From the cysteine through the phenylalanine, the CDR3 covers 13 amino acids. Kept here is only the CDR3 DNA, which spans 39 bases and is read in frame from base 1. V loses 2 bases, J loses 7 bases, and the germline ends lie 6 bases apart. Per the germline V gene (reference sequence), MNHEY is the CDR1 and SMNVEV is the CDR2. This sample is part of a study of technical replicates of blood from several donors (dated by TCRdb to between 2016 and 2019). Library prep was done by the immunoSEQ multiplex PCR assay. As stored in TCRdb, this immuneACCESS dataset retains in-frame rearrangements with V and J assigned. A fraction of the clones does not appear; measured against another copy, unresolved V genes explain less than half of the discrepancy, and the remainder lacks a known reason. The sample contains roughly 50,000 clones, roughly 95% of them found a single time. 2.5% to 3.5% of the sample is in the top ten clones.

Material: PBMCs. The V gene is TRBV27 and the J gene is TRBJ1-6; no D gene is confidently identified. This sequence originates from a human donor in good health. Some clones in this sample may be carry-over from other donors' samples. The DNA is TGTGCCAGCAGTTTAGGGAGGAATTCACCCCTCCACTTT. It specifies CASSLGRNSPLHF.